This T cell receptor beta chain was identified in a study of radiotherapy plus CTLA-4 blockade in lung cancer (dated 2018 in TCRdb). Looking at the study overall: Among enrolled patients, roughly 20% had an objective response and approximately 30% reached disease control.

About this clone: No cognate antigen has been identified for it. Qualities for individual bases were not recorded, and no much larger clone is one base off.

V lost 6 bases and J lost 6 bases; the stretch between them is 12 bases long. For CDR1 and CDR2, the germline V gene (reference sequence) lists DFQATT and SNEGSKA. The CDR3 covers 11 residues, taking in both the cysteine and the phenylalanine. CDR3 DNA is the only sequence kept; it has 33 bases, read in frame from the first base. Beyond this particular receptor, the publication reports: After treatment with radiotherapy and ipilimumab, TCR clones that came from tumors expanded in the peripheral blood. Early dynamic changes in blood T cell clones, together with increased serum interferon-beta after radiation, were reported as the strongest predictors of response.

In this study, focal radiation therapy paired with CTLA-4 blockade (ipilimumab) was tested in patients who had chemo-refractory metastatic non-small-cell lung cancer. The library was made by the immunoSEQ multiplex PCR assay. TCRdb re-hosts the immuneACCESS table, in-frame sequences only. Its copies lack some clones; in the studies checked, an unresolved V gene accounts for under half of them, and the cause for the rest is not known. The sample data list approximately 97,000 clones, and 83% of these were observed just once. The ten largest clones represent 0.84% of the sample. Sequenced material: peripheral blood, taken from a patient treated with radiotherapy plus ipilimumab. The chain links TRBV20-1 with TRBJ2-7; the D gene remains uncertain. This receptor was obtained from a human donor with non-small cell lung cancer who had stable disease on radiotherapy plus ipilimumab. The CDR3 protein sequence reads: CSAGRAAEQYF. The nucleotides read TGCAGTGCCGGCCGGGCAGCCGAGCAGTACTTC.